This T cell receptor beta chain is from a study of blood T cell repertoires in COVID-19. Study-level information: Samples taken during acute and convalescent COVID-19 were collected in the United States, Italy and Spain. Sources were T cells, B-cell-depleted T cells, or PBMCs; the material itself was cDNA or gDNA.

Under the authors' procedure: Counts of nucleated cells, estimated from reference gene primer amplification, were obtained. Some clones are missing from TCRdb's copy, which holds only in-frame ones; the method was immunoSEQ multiplex PCR. Clone size and V and J calls were adopted from that table, with D and trimming inferred from the DNA. The data contain about 260,000 clones, 80% to 90% of them singletons. Germline CDR1 reads MNHEY; CDR2 reads SVGAGI. V lost 2 bases, J lost 8 bases, and 0 bases stayed unmatched. The CDR3 is made up of 12 amino acids. This chain links TRBV6-5 with TRBJ2-1; TRBD2 matches at 7 bases. Specimen: peripheral blood. This TCR was recovered from a woman between 45 and 65 years old with acute or convalescent COVID-19. Here the CDR3 reads CASSYGGDEQFF. The CDR3 DNA reads as TGTGCCAGCAGTTACGGGGGGGATGAGCAGTTCTTC.